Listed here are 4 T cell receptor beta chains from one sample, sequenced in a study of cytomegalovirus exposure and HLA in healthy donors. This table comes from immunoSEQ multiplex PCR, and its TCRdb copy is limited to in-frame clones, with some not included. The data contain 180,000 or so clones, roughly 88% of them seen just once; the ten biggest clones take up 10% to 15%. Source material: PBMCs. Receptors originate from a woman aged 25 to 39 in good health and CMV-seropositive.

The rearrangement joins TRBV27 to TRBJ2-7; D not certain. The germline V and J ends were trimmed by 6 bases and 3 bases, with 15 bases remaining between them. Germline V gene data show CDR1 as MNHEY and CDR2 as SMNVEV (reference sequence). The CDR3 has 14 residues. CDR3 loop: CASSPDMVDYEQYF. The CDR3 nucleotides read TGTGCCAGCAGCCCAGACATGGTGGACTACGAGCAGTACTTC.

The CDR3 here is CASSRLGGAEAFF. DNA for the CDR3: TGTGCCAGCAGCCGACTCGGGGGGGCTGAAGCTTTCTTT. The chain is built from TRBV27 and TRBJ1-1, with D maybe TRBD1 (5 bases). Germline V gives CDR1 MNHEY, CDR2 SMNVEV (reference sequence). The CDR3 contains 13 residues. Trimming cost V 6 bases and J 6 bases, with 14 bases left between them.

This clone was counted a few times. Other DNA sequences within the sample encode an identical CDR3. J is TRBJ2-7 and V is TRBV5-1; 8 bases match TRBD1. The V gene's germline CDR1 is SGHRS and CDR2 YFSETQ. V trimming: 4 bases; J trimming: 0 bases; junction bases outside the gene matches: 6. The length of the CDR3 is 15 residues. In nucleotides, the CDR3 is TGCGCCAGCAGCCCAAGACAGGGGAGCTCCTACGAGCAGTACTTC. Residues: CASSPRQGSSYEQYF.

The CDR3 coding sequence is TGTGCCAGCAATACAGGGGGCGGCGGATCCACCCTCCACTTT. Amino acids: CASNTGGGGSTLHF. V is TRBV6-5 and J is TRBJ1-6; 9 bases are a match to TRBD1. The germline CDR1 and CDR2 sequences are MNHEY and SVGAGI. The CDR3 has 14 amino acids. V trimming: 7 bases; J trimming: 14 bases; junction bases outside the gene matches: 12.